The present T cell receptor (beta chain) was sequenced within a study of blood T cell repertoires in COVID-19. At the level of the study: Sites across the United States, Italy and Spain contributed samples from acute and convalescent COVID-19. Sources were T cells, B-cell-depleted T cells, or PBMCs; the material itself was cDNA or gDNA.

Authors' processing steps: How many nucleated cells were present was estimated from reference gene primer amplification. Clones were sequenced by immunoSEQ multiplex PCR, and TCRdb holds only the in-frame ones, with some missing. The DNA gave D and trimming, while V, J and clone size come from that table. The profile covers about 71,000 clones, with 86% appearing a single time and roughly 2% taken by the ten largest. V was clipped by 3 bases and J by 1 base, with 21 bases between them. CDR3 length: 18 amino acids. The germline V gene has CDR1 SEHNR and CDR2 FQNEAQ (reference sequence). This sequence was found in a man aged 25 to 40 with acute or convalescent COVID-19. This chain uses TRBV7-9 with TRBJ1-1; a weak D match, TRBD1 (5 bases). Input material: peripheral blood. The CDR3 DNA reads as TGTGCCAGCAGCTTCGGCCCTGTGGGCGGGACGAGGAACACTGAAGCTTTCTTT. This codes for CASSFGPVGGTRNTEAFF.